This entry lists 7 T cell receptor beta chains sequenced from one sample in a study of blood T cell repertoires in COVID-19. Profiling relied on immunoSEQ multiplex PCR, and the TCRdb table lists in-frame clones only, not all of them. The table lists some 100,000 clones, 81% of them singletons. The sequenced sample was peripheral blood. These receptors came from a man older than 75 with active or convalescent COVID-19.

This chain joins TRBV24-1 and TRBJ2-3; perhaps TRBD1 as D (6 bases). Germline V gives CDR1 KGHDR, CDR2 SFDVKD. CDR3 length: 17 amino acids. V gave up 4 bases and J gave up 0 bases, with 16 bases separating them. CDR3 region: CATSEILRGRSTDTQYF. DNA of the CDR3: TGTGCCACCAGTGAAATACTCAGGGGCCGAAGCACAGATACGCAGTATTTT.

The rearrangement joins TRBV3-1 (or the pseudogene TRBV3-2) to TRBJ1-2; weak D call: TRBD1 (6 bases). This CDR3 has 13 amino acids. Per the germline V gene, CDR1 is LGHDT and CDR2 is YNNKEL (reference sequence). V was cut by 3 bases and J by 6 bases, with 11 bases left in between. The CDR3 DNA reads TGTGCCAGCAGCCACGGACAGACTGATGGCTACACCTTC. Translation: CASSHGQTDGYTF.

The CDR3 DNA sequence: TGTGCCAGCAGTGAATACGCGGGACCTTTTACTGAGCAGTTCTTC. Its protein is CASSEYAGPFTEQFF. This chain connects TRBV25-1 to TRBJ2-1, with D possibly matching TRBD2 (6 bases). The CDR3 runs to 15 residues. Germline V gene data show CDR1 as MGHDK and CDR2 as SYGVNS. The ends were cut back, 0 bases at V and 9 bases at J, with 15 bases in the middle.

The chain carries TRBV6-6 and TRBJ2-7; D is perhaps TRBD2 (5 bases). Germline loops: CDR1 MNHNY, CDR2 SVGAGI (reference sequence). The CDR3 runs to 12 residues. Trimming took off 2 bases at V and 4 bases at J, with 6 bases between the two ends. CDR3 amino acids: CASSYRGYEQYF. DNA of the CDR3: TGTGCCAGCAGTTACCGAGGGTACGAGCAGTACTTC.

The chain employs TRBV6-5 and TRBJ2-5, with a weak D call TRBD2 (5 bases). This CDR3 is built from 13 residues. Germline-derived CDR1 and CDR2 are MNHEY and SVGAGI. V lost 7 bases, J lost 5 bases, and 14 bases lay in between. This CDR3 reads CASNPSGSETQYF. CDR3 sequence (DNA): TGTGCCAGCAACCCCTCGGGGTCGGAGACCCAGTACTTC.

J is TRBJ2-5 and V is TRBV7-9, with TRBD2 matching 11 bases. V dropped 5 bases and J dropped 1; count of bases not matched to a gene: 3. This CDR3 is 15 amino acids long. Germline V CDR1 and CDR2: SEHNR, FQNEAQ (reference sequence). The DNA of the CDR3 is TGTGCCAGCAGCACCGGGACTAGCGGCCAAGAGACCCAGTACTTC. It yields the protein CASSTGTSGQETQYF. The full variable domain, with the rest looked up from reference TRBV7-9 and TRBJ2-5, is DTGVSQNPRHKITKRGQNVTFRCDPISEHNRLYWYRQTLGQGPEFLTYFQNEAQLEKSRLLSDRFSAERPKGSFSTLEIQRTEQGDSAMYLCASSTGTSGQETQYFGPGTRLLVL.

This rearrangement joins TRBV5-6 to TRBJ2-7, with D unresolved. Germline V gene lookup returns CDR1 SGHDT and CDR2 YYEEEE. V shed 0 bases and J shed 6 bases, with 16 bases lying between them. The CDR3 is 15 amino acids. CDR3 coding DNA: TGTGCCAGCAGCTTGGTTCGGCAGGTGGTAAGCGAGCAGTACTTC. This sequence encodes CASSLVRQVVSEQYF.